A selection of T cell receptor beta chains follows, all from one sample in a study of blood T cell repertoires in COVID-19. Some clones are missing from TCRdb's copy, which holds only in-frame ones; the method was immunoSEQ multiplex PCR. The sample includes 180,000 or so clones, approximately 83% of them seen just once. The sample comprised peripheral blood. The receptors stem from a man aged 60 to 69 with acute or convalescent COVID-19. CDR3s include the opening cysteine and the closing phenylalanine or tryptophan. The D gene is left open where the match is weak. Some rows mark clone size as missing; the rest say once, few, many or name a class of expanded clone.

d_gene | j_gene | abundance | v_gene | CDR3nt | CDR3aa
NA | TRBJ1-5 | NA | TRBV28 | TGTGCCAGCAGTTTCAGGGCTTATAGCAATCAGCCCCAGCATTTT | CASSFRAYSNQPQHF
NA | TRBJ1-4 | NA | TRBV15 | TGTGCCACCAGCAGAGATGCAGGGATTAATGAAAAACTGTTTTTT | CATSRDAGINEKLFF
NA | TRBJ2-5 | NA | TRBV27 | TGTGCCAGCAGTGCCCGGGACTCAAAAGAGACCCAGTACTTC | CASSARDSKETQYF
TRBD2 | TRBJ2-1 | NA | TRBV7-3 | TGTGCCAGCAGCTTACTAGCTAGCGGGAATAACAATGAGCAGTTCTTC | CASSLLASGNNNEQFF
NA | TRBJ2-2 | NA | TRBV11-2 | TGTGCCAGCAGCCAAGACAGGAACACCGGGGAGCTGTTTTTT | CASSQDRNTGELFF
NA | TRBJ2-7 | NA | TRBV9 | TGTGCCAGCAGCGTAGATATTCTAAGCTCCTACGAGCAGTACTTC | CASSVDILSSYEQYF
NA | TRBJ1-1 | NA | TRBV6-5 | TGTGCCAGCTGGACGCCCGGGACAGAAGCTTTCTTT | CASWTPGTEAFF
TRBD2 | TRBJ2-5 | once | TRBV7-9 | TGTGCCAGCAGCCCCGCGGGACTAGCGGGAGGGGACCAAGAGACCCAGTACTTC | CASSPAGLAGGDQETQYF
TRBD1 | TRBJ2-7 | NA | TRBV6-5 | TGTGCCAGCAGTCCCCGACAGGGCTACGAGCAGTACTTC | CASSPRQGYEQYF
TRBD1 | TRBJ2-3 | NA | TRBV9 | TGTGCCAGCAGCGCCACCTACAGGGGAGATACGCAGTATTTT | CASSATYRGDTQYF
NA | TRBJ1-4 | NA | TRBV5-1 | TGCGCCAGCAGCTATGAGTTGGCTAATGAAAAACTGTTTTTT | CASSYELANEKLFF
TRBD1 | TRBJ2-7 | NA | TRBV6-2/TRBV6-3 | TGTGCCAGCAGCCAAGCCGGGACAGGGAACTACGAGCAGTACTTC | CASSQAGTGNYEQYF
TRBD1 | TRBJ1-4 | NA | TRBV6-5 | TGTGCCAGCAGAAGGGGGCATATTGAAAAACTGTTTTTT | CASRRGHIEKLFF
NA | TRBJ1-6 | NA | TRBV5-4 | TGTGCCAGTCACGTCGGGGAATCGGGACCCCTCCACTTT | CASHVGESGPLHF
TRBD1 | TRBJ1-6 | NA | TRBV3-1/TRBV3-2 | TGTGCCAGCAGCCAAGGTACAGGGGGCTCACCCCTCCACTTT | CASSQGTGGSPLHF
NA | TRBJ1-2 | NA | TRBV5-1 | TGCGCCAGCAGTAACTTCGGGGGGCGCTTGGATGGCTACACCTTC | CASSNFGGRLDGYTF
TRBD2 | TRBJ2-7 | NA | TRBV5-6 | TGTGCCAGCAGCTTGGCTGGGAGGGCTTACGAGCAGTACTTC | CASSLAGRAYEQYF
TRBD1 | TRBJ2-1 | NA | TRBV3-1/TRBV3-2 | TGTGCCAGCAGCCCCCGGTTAGACAGGGGATATGATGAGCAGTTCTTC | CASSPRLDRGYDEQFF
NA | TRBJ1-1 | NA | TRBV28 | TGTGCCAGCAGTTTATGGCAGGGTAACACTGAAGCTTTCTTT | CASSLWQGNTEAFF
TRBD2 | TRBJ2-7 | NA | TRBV5-1 | TGCGCCAGCAGCTTGGCCGTAAGCGGGGGAACCTACGAGCAGTACTTC | CASSLAVSGGTYEQYF
TRBD1 | TRBJ1-6 | NA | TRBV27 | TGTGCCAGCAGCCCGACAGGGAGCTCCTATAATTCACCCCTCCACTTT | CASSPTGSSYNSPLHF
NA | TRBJ2-1 | NA | TRBV7-2 | TGTGCCAGCAGCTTAGCGACGGACGGAACAGGACAGTTCTTC | CASSLATDGTGQFF
TRBD1 | TRBJ1-6 | once | TRBV6-6 | TGTGCCACCGCCGACAGGGGTTATAATTCACCCCTCCACTTT | CATADRGYNSPLHF
NA | TRBJ1-2 | NA | TRBV9 | TGTGCCAGCAGCGATTGGGAGGGATTTAACTATGGCTACACCTTC | CASSDWEGFNYGYTF
NA | TRBJ1-2 | NA | TRBV2 | TGTGCCAGCAGTGAAGAACAGGGCTATGGCTACACCTTC | CASSEEQGYGYTF
TRBD2 | TRBJ2-2 | NA | TRBV5-1 | TGCGCCAGCAGGCCAGTAGGTAGCGGGAGTAGCGGGGAGCTGTTTTTT | CASRPVGSGSSGELFF
TRBD2 | TRBJ2-2 | NA | TRBV14 | TGTGCCAGCAGTCAACTAGCGGGGTTCACCGGGGAGCTGTTTTTT | CASSQLAGFTGELFF
TRBD1 | TRBJ2-1 | NA | TRBV11-3 | TGTGCCAGCAGCTTAGGCGGACAGGTCTACAATGAGCAGTTCTTC | CASSLGGQVYNEQFF
NA | TRBJ2-5 | NA | TRBV7-2 | TGTGCCAGCAGCTTAGGGCTAGGTTCGGGACTCCTCCTCCAAGAGACCCAGTACTTC | CASSLGLGSGLLLQETQYF
TRBD2 | TRBJ2-1 | once | TRBV6-2/TRBV6-3 | TGTGCCAGCAGTTACCTAGCGGTTTCTTACAATGAGCAGTTCTTC | CASSYLAVSYNEQFF
NA | TRBJ1-1 | NA | TRBV7-9 | TGTGCCAGCAGCTTAAGGGGAAACACTGAAGCTTTCTTT | CASSLRGNTEAFF
NA | TRBJ1-5 | NA | TRBV1 | TGCACCAGCGCACTTTGGGGCTGGGTCAATCAGCCCCAGCATTTT | CTSALWGWVNQPQHF
NA | TRBJ1-1 | NA | TRBV2 | TGTGCCAGCAGTACGAGGGTGAACACTGAAGCTTTCTTT | CASSTRVNTEAFF
NA | TRBJ1-4 | NA | TRBV3-1/TRBV3-2 | TGTGCCAGCAGCCCCCTGACGGTCGGGGGTGAAAAACTGTTTTTT | CASSPLTVGGEKLFF
NA | TRBJ1-1 | NA | TRBV28 | TGTGCCAGCAGGCAGCCAGGGATTGTCACTGAAGCTTTCTTT | CASRQPGIVTEAFF
NA | TRBJ1-1 | NA | TRBV10-3 | TGTGCCATCAGTGTTGGAGGGGCTAACACTGAAGCTTTCTTT | CAISVGGANTEAFF
TRBD2 | TRBJ2-7 | NA | TRBV9 | TGTGCCAGCAGCGTCGGGGGGGGTGGACATACCGTCTACGAGCAGTACTTC | CASSVGGGGHTVYEQYF
NA | TRBJ1-1 | NA | TRBV18 | TGTGCCAGCTCACCAGGACAAACGAACACTGAAGCTTTCTTT | CASSPGQTNTEAFF
NA | TRBJ2-5 | NA | TRBV7-2 | TGTGCCAGCAGCCCTGGGCGGGGCAAGGAGACCCAGTACTTC | CASSPGRGKETQYF
TRBD1 | TRBJ2-2 | NA | TRBV18 | TGTGCCAGCTCACCACTGTGGCCCGGGACAGGGACAACCGGGGAGCTGTTTTTT | CASSPLWPGTGTTGELFF
NA | TRBJ2-5 | NA | TRBV7-2 | TGTGCCAGCAGCCTAGGGCGGGGGCGAGAGACCCAGTACTTC | CASSLGRGRETQYF
TRBD2 | TRBJ2-1 | NA | TRBV27 | TGTGCCAGCAGATTGCTAGCGGGGAGGGGCTCCTACAATGAGCAGTTCTTC | CASRLLAGRGSYNEQFF
TRBD2 | TRBJ2-7 | NA | TRBV14 | TGTGCCAGCAGCCAGTACCCAGCGGGACGCTCCTACGAGCAGTACTTC | CASSQYPAGRSYEQYF
NA | TRBJ1-1 | once | TRBV2 | TGTGCCACCCGGAGGGGAGGGAGCACTGAAGCTTTCTTT | CATRRGGSTEAFF
TRBD1 | TRBJ1-1 | NA | TRBV28 | TGTGCCAGCAGTTTAATAGTGTCAGGGGGCATGGGTACTGAAGCTTTCTTT | CASSLIVSGGMGTEAFF
TRBD2 | TRBJ2-5 | NA | TRBV7-6 | TGTGCCAGCAGCTTTATTTACGGGGAGGGGGAGACCCAGTACTTC | CASSFIYGEGETQYF
NA | TRBJ2-7 | NA | TRBV28 | TGTGCCAGCAGTCAAGTGCGGGGAGAGGCCTACGAGCAGTACTTC | CASSQVRGEAYEQYF
TRBD2 | TRBJ2-1 | NA | TRBV9 | TGTGCCAGCAGCGTTAACGGGAGGGCCGGGAATGAGCAGTTCTTC | CASSVNGRAGNEQFF
NA | TRBJ1-3 | NA | TRBV18 | TGTGCCAGCTCGCCGGGGGAGGCAAGAAACACCATATATTTT | CASSPGEARNTIYF
TRBD2 | TRBJ2-1 | NA | TRBV29-1 | TGCAGCCAAAGCGGGAATAATGAGCAGTTCTTC | CSQSGNNEQFF
TRBD2 | TRBJ2-1 | NA | TRBV9 | TGTGCCAGCAGCGTAGATATAGCGGGAGGGCCGCAGGGTTACAATGAGCAGTTCTTC | CASSVDIAGGPQGYNEQFF
TRBD2 | TRBJ2-3 | NA | TRBV10-2 | TGCGCCTCCAGCCCTAGCGGGAGGTCAGATACGCAGTATTTT | CASSPSGRSDTQYF
TRBD2 | TRBJ2-1 | NA | TRBV24-1 | TGTGCCACCCCGACTAGCGGGAGGAATGAGCAGTTCTTC | CATPTSGRNEQFF
NA | TRBJ1-4 | NA | TRBV6-5 | TGTGCCAGCAAAGCCAGGGAAACCGATGAAAAACTGTTTTTT | CASKARETDEKLFF